The 4 T cell receptor beta chains given below trace back to one sample, sequenced in a study of breast tumors, draining lymph nodes, adjacent tissues. Axillary draining lymph nodes of breast cancer patients supplied the node samples. TCRdb used MiXCR to reprocess the multiplex PCR reads, holding one entry per CDR3 protein. The data show about 230,000 distinct CDR3 sequences, about 32% seen once. The sample consisted of axillary lymph node tissue. The origin of the receptors is a female donor with breast cancer. Some clones in this sample may be carry-over from other donors' samples.

This clonotype was seen many times. V and J are TRBV29-1 and TRBJ2-1; 8 nucleotides agree with TRBD2. This CDR3 comprises 14 residues. Trimming removed 7 bases from V and 0 bases from J; junction bases left unmatched: 5. Germline V gives CDR1 SQVTM, CDR2 ANQGSEA. The chain's CDR3 is CSEFSGTSYNEQFF. CDR3 DNA sequence: TGCAGCGAGTTTAGCGGGACCTCCTACAATGAGCAGTTCTTC.

This clonotype was observed at least ten times. This chain's CDR3 is CAISGKTLQWPGQGTTYEQYF. CDR3 nucleotides: TGTGCCATCAGTGGTAAAACTCTTCAGTGGCCGGGACAGGGGACTACCTACGAGCAGTACTTC. This chain links TRBV10-3 with TRBJ2-7, with 10 bases lining up with TRBD1. The germline V gene has CDR1 ENHRY and CDR2 SYGVKD. This CDR3 has 21 residues. J lost 2 bases, V lost 4 bases, and 23 bases had no gene match.

This clonotype was found many times. This sequence joins TRBV3-1 and TRBJ2-3, with no clear D. V was shortened by 4 bases and J by 0 bases, with 14 bases between the two germline ends. CDR3 length equals 16 residues. Germline CDR1 and CDR2: LGHDT and YNNKEL (reference sequence). The DNA for the CDR3 is TGTGCCAGCAGCCCCTTGGCCCTCGCTAGCACAGATACGCAGTATTTT. Translating it yields CASSPLALASTDTQYF.

The V and J genes are TRBV5-4 and TRBJ2-5, with 10 bases matching TRBD1. V trimming: 3 bases; J trimming: 4 bases; junction bases outside the gene matches: 3. CDR3 size: 14 residues. In germline, CDR1 is SGHNT, CDR2 YYREEE (reference sequence). In nucleotides, the CDR3 is TGTGCCAGCAGCTACCGGGACAGGGGAGAGACCCAGTACTTC. Encoded protein: CASSYRDRGETQYF.